This record covers a single TCR beta chain. The sample comes from a study of shared T cell receptors in the human thymus. The method was immunoSEQ multiplex PCR; TCRdb's version includes in-frame clones alone and lacks a portion of them. The sample holds approximately 730,000 clones, approximately 85% seen once. The CDR3 contains 13 residues. The V and J ends lost 7 bases and 3 bases respectively, with 13 bases between them. CDR1 MNHNS and CDR2 SASEGT come from the germline V gene. These data also featured in a second study, about human thymus T cells.

The receptor was isolated from a girl in the first two years of life with a congenital heart defect. The chain couples TRBV6-1 to TRBJ2-7; D uncertain. Sequencing input: thymocytes. CDR3 amino acids: CASKAKRFYEQYF. CDR3 DNA sequence: TGTGCCAGCAAAGCAAAGAGGTTCTACGAGCAGTACTTC.